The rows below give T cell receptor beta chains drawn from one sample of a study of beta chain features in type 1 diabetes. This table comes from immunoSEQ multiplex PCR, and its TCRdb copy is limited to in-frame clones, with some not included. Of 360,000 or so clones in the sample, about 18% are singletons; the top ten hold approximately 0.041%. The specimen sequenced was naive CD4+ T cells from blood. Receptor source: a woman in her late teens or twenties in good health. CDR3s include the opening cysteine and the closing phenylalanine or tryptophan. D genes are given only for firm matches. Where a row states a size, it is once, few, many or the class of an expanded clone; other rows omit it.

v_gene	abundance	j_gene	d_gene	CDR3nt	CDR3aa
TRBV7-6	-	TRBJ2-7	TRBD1	TGTGCCAGCAGCTCCTACAGGGGGTGGGAGCAGTACTTC	CASSSYRGWEQYF
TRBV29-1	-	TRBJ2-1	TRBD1	TGCAGCGGGGGACAGGGAGAGAGGCATGAGCAGTTCTTC	CSGGQGERHEQFF
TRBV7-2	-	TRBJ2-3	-	TGTGCCAGCAGCTTACAGGGGCCCACAGATACGCAGTATTTT	CASSLQGPTDTQYF
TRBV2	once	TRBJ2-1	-	TGTGCCAGCATAGGGCAGGGTACCGGCTACAATGAGCAGTTCTTC	CASIGQGTGYNEQFF
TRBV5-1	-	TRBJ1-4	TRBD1	TGCGCCAGCAGAGAGGGGGCGCTTAATGAAAAACTGTTTTTT	CASREGALNEKLFF
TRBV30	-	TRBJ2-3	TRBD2	TGTGCCTGGAGTCCTCAGCGGGGGGCCTCCCCAGATACGCAGTATTTT	CAWSPQRGASPDTQYF
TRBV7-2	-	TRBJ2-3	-	TGTGCCAGCAGCTTAGCCATCACAGATACGCAGTATTTT	CASSLAITDTQYF
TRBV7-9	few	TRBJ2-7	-	TGTGCCAGCAGCCCATTAGTCTACGAGCAGTACTTC	CASSPLVYEQYF
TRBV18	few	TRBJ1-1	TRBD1	TGTGCCAGCTCACCTCCCGGGACAGGGTTGATTACTGAAGCTTTCTTT	CASSPPGTGLITEAFF
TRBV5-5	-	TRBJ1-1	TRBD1	TGTGCCAGCAGCTACACAGGGGACACTGAAGCTTTCTTT	CASSYTGDTEAFF
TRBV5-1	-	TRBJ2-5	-	TGCGCCAGCAGGGATTTTAAAGGGGGAGAGACCCAGTACTTC	CASRDFKGGETQYF
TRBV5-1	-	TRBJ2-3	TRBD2	TGCGCCAGCAGCAGACTAGCGCGTACTAGCACAGATACGCAGTATTTT	CASSRLARTSTDTQYF
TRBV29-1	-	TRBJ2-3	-	TGCAGCGTTGAACGAGGGTCAGATACGCAGTATTTT	CSVERGSDTQYF
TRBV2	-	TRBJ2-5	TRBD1	TGTGCCAGCAGCCTTGACAGGGGGAAAGAGACCCAGTACTTC	CASSLDRGKETQYF
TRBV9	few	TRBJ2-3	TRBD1	TGTGCCAGCACAAACAGGGACAGCAGGGGAGATACGCAGTATTTT	CASTNRDSRGDTQYF
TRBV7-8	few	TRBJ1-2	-	TGTGCCAGCAGCTTTAGATTTGAAAACTATGGCTACACCTTC	CASSFRFENYGYTF
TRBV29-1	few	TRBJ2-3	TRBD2	TGCAGCGTGGCCGGACTAGCGGGAGGTACAGATACGCAGTATTTT	CSVAGLAGGTDTQYF
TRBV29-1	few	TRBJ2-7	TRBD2	TGCAGCGTTGAACTCCCCCGCGGGGGTTACGAGCAGTACTTC	CSVELPRGGYEQYF
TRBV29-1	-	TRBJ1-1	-	TGCAGCGTTATTCTTCAGGGAACCACTGAAGCTTTCTTT	CSVILQGTTEAFF
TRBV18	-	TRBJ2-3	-	TGTGCCAGCTCACTCGGGACTGGTAGCACAGATACGCAGTATTTT	CASSLGTGSTDTQYF
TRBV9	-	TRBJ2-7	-	TGTGCCAGCAGCGGCGACAGTACCTACGAGCAGTACTTC	CASSGDSTYEQYF
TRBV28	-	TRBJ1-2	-	TGTGCCAGCAGTTCAGACAGGCTTTATGGCTACACCTTC	CASSSDRLYGYTF
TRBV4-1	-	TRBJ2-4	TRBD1	TGCGCCAGCAGCCAAGATCCGACAGGGTCTGGCATTCAGTACTTC	CASSQDPTGSGIQYF
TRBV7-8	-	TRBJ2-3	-	TGTGCCAGCAGCTCAGCCGGGACTAGCACAGATACGCAGTATTTT	CASSSAGTSTDTQYF
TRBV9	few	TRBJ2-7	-	TGTGCCAGCAGCGTACAGGGGGGATACGAGCAGTACTTC	CASSVQGGYEQYF
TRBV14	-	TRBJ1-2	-	TGTGCCAGCAGCCCCAGGGTAATGGGTGGCTACACCTTC	CASSPRVMGGYTF
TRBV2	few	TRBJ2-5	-	TGTGCCAGCAGGGGGCAGGGTGAGACCCAGTACTTC	CASRGQGETQYF
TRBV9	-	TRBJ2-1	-	TGTGCCAGCAGCGGACGGGGGAGCTCCTACAATGAGCAGTTCTTC	CASSGRGSSYNEQFF
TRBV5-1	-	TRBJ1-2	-	TGCGCCAGCAGCTTGGAAGGGGATGGCTACACCTTC	CASSLEGDGYTF
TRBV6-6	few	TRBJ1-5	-	TGTGCCAGCAGAGGACAGATTAGCAATCAGCCCCAGCATTTT	CASRGQISNQPQHF
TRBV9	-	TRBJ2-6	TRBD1	TGTGCCAGCAGCGTAGAAGGGACAGTGAATGCCAACGTCCTGACTTTC	CASSVEGTVNANVLTF
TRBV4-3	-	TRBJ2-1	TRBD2	TGCGCCAGCAGCCGGTCAGCGGGGGGTTGGAATGAGCAGTTCTTC	CASSRSAGGWNEQFF
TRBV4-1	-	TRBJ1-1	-	TGCGCCAGCAGCCAAGAAGGGGACAAACGGGACACTGAAGCTTTCTTT	CASSQEGDKRDTEAFF
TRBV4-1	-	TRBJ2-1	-	TGCGCCAGCAGCCAAGTTGGTCTAGCGCTTTACAATGAGCAGTTCTTC	CASSQVGLALYNEQFF
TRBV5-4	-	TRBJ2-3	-	TGTGCCAGCAGCGTAGACTCGAGCACAGATACGCAGTATTTT	CASSVDSSTDTQYF
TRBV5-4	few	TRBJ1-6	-	TGTGCCAGCAGCCTCCACGATAATCCCGGAGCGAATTCACCCCTCCACTTT	CASSLHDNPGANSPLHF